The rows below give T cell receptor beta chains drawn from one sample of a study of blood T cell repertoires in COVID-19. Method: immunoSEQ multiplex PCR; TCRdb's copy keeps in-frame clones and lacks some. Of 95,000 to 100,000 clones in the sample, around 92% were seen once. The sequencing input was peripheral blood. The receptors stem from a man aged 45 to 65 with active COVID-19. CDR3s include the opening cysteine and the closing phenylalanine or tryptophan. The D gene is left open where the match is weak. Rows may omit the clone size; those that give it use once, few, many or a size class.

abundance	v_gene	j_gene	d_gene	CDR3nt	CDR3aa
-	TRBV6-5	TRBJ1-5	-	TGTGCCAGCATCGGTACGAGGTATCAGCCCCAGCATTTT	CASIGTRYQPQHF
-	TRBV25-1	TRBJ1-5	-	TGTGCCAGCAGTGACGAACGGGCAGGGAAGGATCAGCCCCAGCATTTT	CASSDERAGKDQPQHF
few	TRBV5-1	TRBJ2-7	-	TGCGCCAGCAGCATTACCGGGCCCGGGGCCTACGAGCAGTACTTC	CASSITGPGAYEQYF
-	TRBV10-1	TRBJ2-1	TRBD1	TGCGCCAGCAGTGAGGGAAGGGGCAGGGGGCCAAACAATGAGCAGTTCTTC	CASSEGRGRGPNNEQFF
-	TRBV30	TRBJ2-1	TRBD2	TGTGCCTGGGGCGTGGGACTAGCCGGTGAGCAGTTCTTC	CAWGVGLAGEQFF
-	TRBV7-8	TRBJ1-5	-	TGTGCCAGCAGCTTAGAGGTGCGGGTTGGTCAGCCCCAGCATTTT	CASSLEVRVGQPQHF
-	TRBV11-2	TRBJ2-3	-	TGTGCCAGCAGCCCAACAGGTGACGGTATGGGGGGAGATACGCAGTATTTT	CASSPTGDGMGGDTQYF
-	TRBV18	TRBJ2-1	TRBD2	TGTGCCAGCTCAATTAAGGCACCGGGACTAGAATACAATGAGCAGTTCTTC	CASSIKAPGLEYNEQFF
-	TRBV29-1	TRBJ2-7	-	TGCAGCGTTGAAGGGCTGGCGGATAGTTCCTACGAGCAGTACTTC	CSVEGLADSSYEQYF
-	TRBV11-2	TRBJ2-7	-	TGTGCCAGCAGCCACCCAACAGAACCCGTTTCCTACGAGCAGTACTTC	CASSHPTEPVSYEQYF
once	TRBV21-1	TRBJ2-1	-	TGTGCCAGCAGCAAAGCGCTACCCTCCCGTCCAGCGGGAGGGCCTAACAATGAGCAGTTCTTC	CASSKALPSRPAGGPNNEQFF
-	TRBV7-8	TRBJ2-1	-	TGTGCCAGCAGCTTCCGGGCGGGAAACTTTGCTGAGCAGTTCTTC	CASSFRAGNFAEQFF
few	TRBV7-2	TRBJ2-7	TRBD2	TGTGCCAGCAGCCTAGGGACTAGCGGGAGATCCTACGAGCAGTACTTC	CASSLGTSGRSYEQYF
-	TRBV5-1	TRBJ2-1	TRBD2	TGCGCCAGCAGCTTAATAAGCGGGAGCGGCAATGAGCAGTTCTTC	CASSLISGSGNEQFF
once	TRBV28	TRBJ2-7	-	TGTGCCACCAGGGGCTGGGCGGAGTCGGGGGATCGCTACGAGCAGTACTTC	CATRGWAESGDRYEQYF
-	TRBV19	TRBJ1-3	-	TGTGCCAGTAGTATCGCGGGCTCTGGAAACACCATATATTTT	CASSIAGSGNTIYF
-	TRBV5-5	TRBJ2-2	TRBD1	TGTGCCAGCAGACAGGGGCTTGGCGGGGAGCTGTTTTTT	CASRQGLGGELFF
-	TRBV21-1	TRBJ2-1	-	TGTGCCAGCAGCCAAACCCCCAGCGGCTACAATGAGCAGTTCTTC	CASSQTPSGYNEQFF
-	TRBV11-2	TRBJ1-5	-	TGTGCCAGCAGCCTCGGGACACATCAGCCCCAGCATTTT	CASSLGTHQPQHF
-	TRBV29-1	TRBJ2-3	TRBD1	TGCAGCGTTGAAGTCGGACAGGGGAACACAGATACGCAGTATTTT	CSVEVGQGNTDTQYF
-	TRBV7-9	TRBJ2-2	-	TGTGCCAGCAGCTTAGCCCGTTTAAAGCCGGGAGATACCGGGGAGCTGTTTTTT	CASSLARLKPGDTGELFF
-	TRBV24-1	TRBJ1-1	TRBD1	TGTGCCACCAGTGAACCAGACAGGGCCAGAGCTTTCTTT	CATSEPDRARAFF
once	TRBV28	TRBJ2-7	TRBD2	TGTGCCAGCAGTTCCCCAGCGGCGGGAGGGCCCTACGAGCAGTACTTC	CASSSPAAGGPYEQYF
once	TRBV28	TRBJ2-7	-	TGTGCCAGCAGTCCGGGATCGTACGAGCAGTACTTC	CASSPGSYEQYF
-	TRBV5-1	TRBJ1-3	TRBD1	TGCGCCAGCAGCCCGGGACAGGGGGCGCCGGGGGGTGGAAACACCATATATTTT	CASSPGQGAPGGGNTIYF
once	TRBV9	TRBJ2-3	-	TGTGCCAGCAGCGTAGGAGGCAACGATAGGACAGATACGCAGTATTTT	CASSVGGNDRTDTQYF
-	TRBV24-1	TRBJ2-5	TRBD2	TGTGCCACCAGTGCACTAGCGGAAGAGACCCAGTACTTC	CATSALAEETQYF
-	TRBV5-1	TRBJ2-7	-	TGCGCCAGCAGCTTGGGTAGCCCGGGGAACGAGCAGTACTTC	CASSLGSPGNEQYF
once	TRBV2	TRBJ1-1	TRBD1	TGTGCCACAAAGACAGGGGTGAACACTGAAGCTTTCTTT	CATKTGVNTEAFF
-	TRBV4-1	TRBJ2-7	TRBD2	TGCGCCAGCAGCCAAATGGGACTAGCGGGGGCCTACGAGCAGTACTTC	CASSQMGLAGAYEQYF
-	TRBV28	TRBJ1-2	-	TGTGCCAGCACCCTAATCTATGGGGGGGCCGGTGGCTACACCTTC	CASTLIYGGAGGYTF
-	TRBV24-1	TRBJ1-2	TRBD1	TGTGCCACCAGTGGCCCTCCGGGACAGGGGATCGGCTACACCTTC	CATSGPPGQGIGYTF
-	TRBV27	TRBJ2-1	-	TGTGCCAGCAGTTTATTTGGAGCGGAACCCAAATGGGATGAGCAGTTCTTC	CASSLFGAEPKWDEQFF
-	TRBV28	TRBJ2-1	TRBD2	TGTGCCAGCAGTTTAAGTAGGACTAGCGGGAGGGCCCACTACAATGAGCAGTTCTTC	CASSLSRTSGRAHYNEQFF
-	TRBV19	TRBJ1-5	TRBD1	TGTGCCAGTAGTTCCGGGACAGGGTTCACGCAGCCCCAGCATTTT	CASSSGTGFTQPQHF
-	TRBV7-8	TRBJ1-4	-	TGTGCCAGCAGCTTAGGGAGGGGTACGGAAAAACTGTTTTTT	CASSLGRGTEKLFF
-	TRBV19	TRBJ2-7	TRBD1	TGTGCCAGTAGCGAAGGACAGGGGAATGCCTACGAGCAGTACTTC	CASSEGQGNAYEQYF
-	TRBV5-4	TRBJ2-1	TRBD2	TGTGCCAGCAGCCCGACTAGCGGGGGGTCCTACAATGAGCAGTTCTTC	CASSPTSGGSYNEQFF
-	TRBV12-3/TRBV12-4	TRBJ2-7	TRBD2	TGTGCCAGCAGCCTTAGCGGGATGGGCGAGCAGTACTTC	CASSLSGMGEQYF
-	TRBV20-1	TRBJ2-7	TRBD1	TGCAGTGCTAGGACAGGGGGCGAGCAGTACTTC	CSARTGGEQYF
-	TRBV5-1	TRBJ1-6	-	TGCGCCAGCAGCAACTTACAGCAGAATTCACCCCTCCACTTT	CASSNLQQNSPLHF
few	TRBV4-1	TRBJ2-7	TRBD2	TGCGCCAGCAGCCAAGGTTTGCTGCGACTAGCGGAGGGCTACGAGCAGTACTTC	CASSQGLLRLAEGYEQYF